These 26 T cell receptor beta chains were sequenced from one sample in a study of beta chain features in type 1 diabetes. As every portion of the isolated RNA was reverse transcribed, the sequencing read expressed TCRB transcripts. Profiling relied on immunoSEQ multiplex PCR, and the TCRdb table lists in-frame clones only, not all of them. The data contain 500,000 to 700,000 clones, around 16% of them seen just once; the ten biggest clones take up under 0.095%. The sample was naive CD4+ T cells from blood. These receptors were taken from a man between 18 and 29 years old in good health.

This clone was observed a handful of times. The rearrangement uses TRBV28 and TRBJ1-6, with D possibly matching TRBD1 (5 bases). In germline, CDR1 is MDHEN, CDR2 SYDVKM. This CDR3 is built from 15 residues. Trimming removed 6 bases at V and 6 bases at J, with 15 bases between. The CDR3 loop reads CASRSGQGGNSPLHF. In DNA form, the CDR3 reads TGTGCCAGCAGGTCAGGGCAGGGCGGTAATTCACCCCTCCACTTT.

V usage is TRBV5-1 and J usage is TRBJ1-2, with D unclear. CDR3 length: 11 residues. Trimming stripped 4 bases from V and 4 bases from J, with 5 bases between. Germline V gives CDR1 SGHRS, CDR2 YFSETQ. The CDR3 loop reads CASSVGYGYTF. CDR3 DNA: TGCGCCAGCAGCGTAGGCTATGGCTACACCTTC.

This clone was detected a few times. This sequence joins TRBV25-1 and TRBJ2-7; 8 nucleotides agree with TRBD2. The germline CDR1 and CDR2 sequences are MGHDK and SYGVNS. V lost 9 bases, J lost 1 base, and 5 bases stayed unmatched. The CDR3 runs 13 residues. In DNA form, the CDR3 reads TGTGCCAGTGGGACTAGTTCGTCCTACGAGCAGTACTTC. Residues: CASGTSSSYEQYF.

The chain carries TRBV7-8 and TRBJ1-2; the D gene is possibly TRBD1 (5 bases). The V gene lost 1 base and the J gene lost 4 bases, with 7 bases spanning the gap. This CDR3 spans 13 amino acids. Per the germline V gene, CDR1 is SGHVS and CDR2 is FQNEAQ. The CDR3 DNA is TGTGCCAGCAGCTTAGACAGGCTCTATGGCTACACCTTC. It encodes CASSLDRLYGYTF.

This clone occurred many times. The chain joins TRBV28 to TRBJ2-1; 11 bases map to TRBD1. Germline CDR1 is MDHEN and CDR2 is SYDVKM. CDR3 size: 15 residues. With V trimmed by 4 bases and J by 12 bases, 11 bases remained unmatched. CDR3 region: CASSSGTGGTRRQFF. As DNA, the CDR3 is TGTGCCAGCAGTTCCGGGACAGGGGGGACTAGGAGGCAGTTCTTC.

The CDR3 protein is CASSQRGQGASEAFF. The CDR3 bases are TGCGCCAGCAGCCAAAGGGGACAGGGGGCTTCTGAAGCTTTCTTT. The chain employs TRBV4-3 and TRBJ1-1; 12 nucleotides agree with TRBD1. Germline V gene lookup returns CDR1 LGHNA and CDR2 YSLEER. V was clipped by 2 bases and J by 6 bases; unmatched bases: 4. This CDR3 region has 15 residues.

The V gene is TRBV15, the J gene TRBJ2-7; TRBD2 matches 9 bases. CDR1 is LNHNV, CDR2 YYDKDF, per germline (reference sequence). V was pared by 0 bases and J by 5 bases, with 8 bases of the junction left unmatched. The CDR3 length is 16 residues. In DNA form, the CDR3 reads TGTGCCACCAGCAGAGATGCCCTCGGGACTAGCAACGAGCAGTACTTC. Translation gives CATSRDALGTSNEQYF.

The chain combines TRBV9 with TRBJ1-2, with 8 bases identical to TRBD1. In germline, CDR1 is SGDLS, CDR2 YYNGEE. The CDR3 length is 15 residues. The V gene end was trimmed by 0 bases and the J gene end by 3 bases; junction bases not matched to a gene: 4. This CDR3 is CASSVGGQGHYGYTF. CDR3 bases: TGTGCCAGCAGCGTAGGCGGACAGGGACACTATGGCTACACCTTC.

This clone came up a few times. The chain links TRBV7-2 to TRBJ1-2, with D perhaps TRBD1 (5 bases). There are 15 residues in the CDR3. Germline loops: CDR1 SGHTA, CDR2 FQGNSA. Trimming took off 0 bases at V and 3 bases at J, with 11 bases between the two ends. In DNA, the CDR3 is TGTGCCAGCAGCTTAGCAGGGGCCATATACTATGGCTACACCTTC. Protein: CASSLAGAIYYGYTF.

This clone was seen more than once but under ten times. This sample includes further DNA sequences coding for the same CDR3. This rearrangement joins TRBV29-1 to TRBJ1-1, with D possibly being TRBD1 (6 bases). CDR1 is SQVTM and CDR2 is ANQGSEA in the germline V gene. V was cut by 6 bases and J by 1 base, with 15 bases left in between. The CDR3 runs 14 residues. The CDR3 nucleotides are TGCAGCGTCGCCACAGGGACTTGGAACACTGAAGCTTTCTTT. The encoded protein is CSVATGTWNTEAFF.

The rearrangement uses TRBV27 and TRBJ1-1, with a weak D call TRBD1 (5 bases). CDR3 length: 14 amino acids. Trimming shortened V by 2 bases and J by 3 bases, and 10 bases separated the two germline ends. CDR1 and CDR2 (germline): MNHEY, SMNVEV (reference sequence). For the CDR3, the DNA is TGTGCCAGCAGTTTAGGCAGGGCCCACACTGAAGCTTTCTTT. Its protein product is CASSLGRAHTEAFF.

This clone was detected a few times. The chain couples TRBV18 to TRBJ1-1; the D is unclear. CDR1 KGHSH and CDR2 LQKENI come from the germline V gene. This CDR3 is 18 amino acids long. V was cut by 4 bases and J by 7 bases, with 28 bases left in between. CDR3 nucleotides: TGTGCCAGCTCACGCTTACAGAACCCGACGGGCAGGACCTATGAAGCTTTCTTT. Encoded protein: CASSRLQNPTGRTYEAFF.

Of note for this clone: Other DNA sequences in the same sample also yield this CDR3. The chain uses TRBV7-3 and TRBJ2-3; 9 bases map to TRBD2. This CDR3 has 15 residues. After removal of 5 bases from V and 0 bases from J, the junction contained 3 bases not matched to a gene. Germline assignment: CDR1 SGHTA and CDR2 FQGTGA. The CDR3 is CASSLTSGSTDTQYF. CDR3 DNA sequence: TGTGCCAGCAGCCTCACTAGCGGGAGCACAGATACGCAGTATTTT.

CDR3 in amino acids: CASRMGGNQPQHF. The CDR3, as DNA: TGTGCCAGCAGGATGGGTGGCAATCAGCCCCAGCATTTT. V is TRBV2 and J is TRBJ1-5; D is ambiguous. The V gene lost 6 bases and the J gene lost 2 bases, with 8 bases spanning the gap. The germline V gene has CDR1 SNHLY and CDR2 FYNNEI. This CDR3 is built from 13 residues.

In its sample, this clone was seen a few times. This chain joins TRBV27 and TRBJ2-7; D is ambiguous. Germline lookup yields CDR1 MNHEY and CDR2 SMNVEV (reference sequence). The CDR3 totals 15 residues. Trimming removed 2 bases at V and 2 bases at J, with 13 bases between. CDR3 region: CASSLKGIRPYEQYF. CDR3 DNA: TGTGCCAGCAGTTTAAAGGGAATCCGACCCTACGAGCAGTACTTC.

This clone was seen only a few times. V is TRBV10-3 and J is TRBJ2-3; perhaps TRBD2 as D (6 bases). Looked up from germline, CDR1 is ENHRY and CDR2 is SYGVKD. V gave up 2 bases and J gave up 0 bases, with 9 bases separating them. This CDR3 region has 15 residues. Here the CDR3 reads CAISEPAGSTDTQYF. Written as DNA, the CDR3 is TGTGCCATCAGTGAGCCAGCGGGTAGCACAGATACGCAGTATTTT.

This clone came up a few times. The chain links TRBV18 to TRBJ2-7; D is unclear. This CDR3 contains 13 residues. CDR1 and CDR2 from the germline V gene are KGHSH and LQKENI. Between the trimmed V and J ends, which lost 2 bases and 3 bases, there was a span of 8 bases. CDR3 bases: TGTGCCAGCTCACCAGGGATCGTCTACGAGCAGTACTTC. Protein product: CASSPGIVYEQYF. Based on the CDR3 plus reference TRBV18 and TRBJ2-7, the full variable domain is NAGVMQNPRHLVRRRGQEARLRCSPMKGHSHVYWYRQLPEEGLKFMVYLQKENIIDESGMPKERFSAEFPKEGPSILRIQQVVRGDSAAYFCASSPGIVYEQYFGPGTRLTVT.

The chain uses TRBV2 and TRBJ1-2; 7 bases align to TRBD1. The CDR3 totals 14 residues. The germline CDR1 and CDR2 sequences are SNHLY and FYNNEI. Trimming removed 6 bases from V and 4 bases from J; junction bases left unmatched: 8. This CDR3 reads CASRGDRVTYGYTF. CDR3 DNA: TGTGCCAGCAGAGGGGACAGAGTTACCTATGGCTACACCTTC.

This clone has a handful of counts. The rearrangement uses TRBV7-8 and TRBJ2-3, with unresolved D. Germline assignment: CDR1 SGHVS and CDR2 FQNEAQ. V lost 1 base and J 4 bases, leaving 12 bases between the germline ends. The CDR3 is made up of 15 amino acids. The DNA for the CDR3 is TGTGCCAGCAGCTTAGTTTTAGTTCACGCAGATACGCAGTATTTT. The encoded protein is CASSLVLVHADTQYF.

This clone has a handful of counts. The chain links TRBV11-2 to TRBJ1-2; 10 nucleotides match TRBD1. The length of the CDR3 is 16 residues. Germline assignment: CDR1 SGHAT and CDR2 FQNNGV. J was trimmed by 4 bases and V by 2 bases; bases with no gene match: 7. This CDR3 reads CASSLMGQGSTYGYTF. The CDR3 bases are TGTGCCAGCAGCTTAATGGGACAGGGGAGTACCTATGGCTACACCTTC.

The J gene is TRBJ2-3, the V gene TRBV5-1, with TRBD2 as a possible D gene (5 bases). With 7 bases removed from V and 5 bases from J, the gap between germline ends came to 14 bases. This CDR3 region has 13 residues. Germline V gene sequence: CDR1 SGHRS, CDR2 YFSETQ. The DNA for the CDR3 is TGCGCCAGCTCGACTATAACGGAAGATACGCAGTATTTT. Its translation: CASSTITEDTQYF.

This clone has just a few counts. The gene calls are TRBV7-9 and TRBJ1-4; no firm D call. The CDR3 totals 14 residues. V lost 3 bases and J 5 bases, leaving 10 bases between the germline ends. Germline lookup yields CDR1 SEHNR and CDR2 FQNEAQ (reference sequence). CDR3 DNA: TGTGCCAGCAGCTTGGAGCTGGGAAATGAAAAACTGTTTTTT. This gives the protein CASSLELGNEKLFF.

This clone was counted ten times or more. The gene calls are TRBV19 and TRBJ2-1; 7 bases fit TRBD2. Trimming at V came to 3 bases and at J to 9 bases, leaving 8 bases not matched to a gene. The CDR3 totals 14 residues. Germline V lookup: CDR1 LNHDA, CDR2 SQIVND (reference sequence). The CDR3 DNA is TGTGCCAGTAGTATTACAGCGGGGATTGGTGAGCAGTTCTTC. Translated, it gives CASSITAGIGEQFF.

The chain links TRBV6-5 to TRBJ2-7; D is unresolved. CDR3 size: 12 residues. The germline V gene encodes CDR1 MNHEY and CDR2 SVGAGI. The V and J ends lost 5 bases and 2 bases respectively, with 7 bases between them. CDR3 in DNA: TGTGCCAGCAGTCGCCATCCCTACGAGCAGTACTTC. Amino acid sequence: CASSRHPYEQYF.

The gene calls are TRBV7-9 and TRBJ2-2; D is ambiguous. The CDR3 contains 14 residues. V was shortened by 3 bases and J by 1 base, with 6 bases between the two germline ends. Germline lookup yields CDR1 SEHNR and CDR2 FQNEAQ (reference sequence). The CDR3: CASSFRQNTGELFF. CDR3 sequence (DNA): TGTGCCAGCAGCTTTAGACAGAACACCGGGGAGCTGTTTTTT.

This clone was detected only a few times. The chain uses TRBV9 and TRBJ2-1; weak D call: TRBD2 (5 bases). This CDR3 region has 15 residues. CDR1 is SGDLS and CDR2 is YYNGEE in the germline V gene. V was clipped by 1 base and J by 6 bases, with 14 bases between them. CDR3 region: CASSVWWEFGNEQFF. Written as DNA, the CDR3 is TGTGCCAGCAGCGTATGGTGGGAGTTCGGCAATGAGCAGTTCTTC. Using reference TRBV9 and TRBJ2-1 for the parts outside the CDR3, the full variable domain is DSGVTQTPKHLITATGQRVTLRCSPRSGDLSVYWYQQSLDQGLQFLIQYYNGEERAKGNILERFSAQQFPDLHSELNLSSLELGDSALYFCASSVWWEFGNEQFFGPGTRLTVL.